This TCR beta chain was recovered during a study of identical twins. CDR3 size: 19 residues. The V and J ends lost 2 bases and 3 bases, in that order; junction bases with no gene match: 17. TCRdb ran MiXCR on the 5' RACE reads and lists one entry per CDR3 protein. The sample has hundreds of thousands of distinct CDR3 sequences; less than 9.5% are singletons. Among all donors, each was a healthy Caucasian. The origin of this receptor is a woman aged 18-29 years in good health. Sequenced: memory (CD45RO+) T cells sorted from blood. V usage is TRBV12-3 or TRBV12-4 and J usage is TRBJ2-3; TRBD2 agrees at 7 bases. The DNA for the CDR3 is TGTGCCAGCAGTTTATTTCGTCTAGCGGCCAACAAGGAGACAGATACGCAGTATTTT. Translation: CASSLFRLAANKETDTQYF.